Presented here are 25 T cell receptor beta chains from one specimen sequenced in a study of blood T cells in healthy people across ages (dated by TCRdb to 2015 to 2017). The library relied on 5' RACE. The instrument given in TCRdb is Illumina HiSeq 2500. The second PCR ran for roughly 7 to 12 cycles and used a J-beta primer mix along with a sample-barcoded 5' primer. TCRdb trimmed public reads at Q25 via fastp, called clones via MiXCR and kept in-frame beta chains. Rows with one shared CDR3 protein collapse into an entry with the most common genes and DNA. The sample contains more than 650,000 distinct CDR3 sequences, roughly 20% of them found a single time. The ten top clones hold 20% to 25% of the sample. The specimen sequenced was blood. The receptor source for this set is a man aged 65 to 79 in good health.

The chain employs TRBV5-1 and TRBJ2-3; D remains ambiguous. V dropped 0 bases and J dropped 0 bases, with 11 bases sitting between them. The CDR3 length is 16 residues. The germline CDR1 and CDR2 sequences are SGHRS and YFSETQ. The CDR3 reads CASSLDAELSTDTQYF. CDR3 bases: TGCGCCAGCAGCTTGGACGCAGAGCTTAGCACAGATACGCAGTATTTT.

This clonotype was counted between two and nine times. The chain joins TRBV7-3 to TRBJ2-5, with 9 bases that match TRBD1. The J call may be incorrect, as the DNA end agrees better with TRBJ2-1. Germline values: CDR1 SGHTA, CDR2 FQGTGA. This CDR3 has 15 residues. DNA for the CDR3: TGTGCCAGCAGCTTAATCGGGACAGGGCGGAGTGAGCAGTTCTTC. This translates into CASSLIGTGRSEQFF.

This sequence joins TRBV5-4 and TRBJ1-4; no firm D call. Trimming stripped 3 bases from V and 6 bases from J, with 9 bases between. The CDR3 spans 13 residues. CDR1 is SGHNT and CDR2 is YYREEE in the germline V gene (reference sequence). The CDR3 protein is CASSSRLDEKLFF. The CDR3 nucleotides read TGTGCCAGCAGCTCGCGACTGGATGAAAAACTGTTTTTT.

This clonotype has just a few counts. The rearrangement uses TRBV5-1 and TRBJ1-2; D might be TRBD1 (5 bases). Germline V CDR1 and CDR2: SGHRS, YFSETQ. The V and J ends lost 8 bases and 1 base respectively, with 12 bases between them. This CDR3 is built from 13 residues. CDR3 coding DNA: TGCGCCAGTGGGGACGGCATTAACTATGGCTACACCTTC. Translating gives CASGDGINYGYTF.

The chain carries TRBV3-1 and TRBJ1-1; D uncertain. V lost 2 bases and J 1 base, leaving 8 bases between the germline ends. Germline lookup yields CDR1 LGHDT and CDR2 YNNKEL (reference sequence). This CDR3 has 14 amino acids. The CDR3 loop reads CASSQLYSNTEAFF. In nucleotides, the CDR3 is TGTGCCAGCAGCCAACTGTACTCGAACACTGAAGCTTTCTTT.

CDR3 sequence: CSTTPGLINSPLHF. CDR3 bases: TGTTCAACAACCCCGGGACTCATAAATTCACCCCTCCACTTT. The chain joins TRBV7-9 to TRBJ1-6; possibly TRBD1 for D (5 bases). Looked up from germline, CDR1 is SEHNR and CDR2 is FQNEAQ (reference sequence). The CDR3 contains 14 residues.

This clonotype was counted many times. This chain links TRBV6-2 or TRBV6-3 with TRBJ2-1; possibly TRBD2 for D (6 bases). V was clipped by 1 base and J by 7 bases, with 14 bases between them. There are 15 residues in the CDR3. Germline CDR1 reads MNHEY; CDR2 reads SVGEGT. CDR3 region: CASSYFGTLSNEQFF. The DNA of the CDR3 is TGTGCCAGCAGTTACTTCGGGACTTTATCGAATGAGCAGTTCTTC.

The CDR3 protein is CASSYRDGSPLHF. The CDR3 DNA reads TGTGCCAGCAGTTACCGGGACGGTTCACCCCTCCACTTT. The chain has TRBV6-5 and TRBJ1-6, with D possibly TRBD1 on 5 matching bases. CDR1 MNHEY and CDR2 SVGAGI come from the germline V gene. V lost 2 bases and J 9 bases, leaving 8 bases between the germline ends. This CDR3 contains 13 residues.

The CDR3 DNA reads as TGTGCCAGCAGCTTGTTGCCAGGGACCGGGGAGCTGTTTTTT. Encoded protein: CASSLLPGTGELFF. The chain joins TRBV5-5 to TRBJ2-2; D might be TRBD1 (5 bases). The length of the CDR3 is 14 residues. Per germline, CDR1 SGHKS and CDR2 YYEKEE (reference sequence). The V end lost 1 base, the J end lost 5 bases, and 9 bases lay between the germline ends.

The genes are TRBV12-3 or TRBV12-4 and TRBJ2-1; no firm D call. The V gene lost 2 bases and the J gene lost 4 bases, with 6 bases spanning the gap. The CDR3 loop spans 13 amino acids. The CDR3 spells CASSLLVYNEQFF. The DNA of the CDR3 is TGTGCCAGCAGTTTACTAGTATACAATGAGCAGTTCTTC.

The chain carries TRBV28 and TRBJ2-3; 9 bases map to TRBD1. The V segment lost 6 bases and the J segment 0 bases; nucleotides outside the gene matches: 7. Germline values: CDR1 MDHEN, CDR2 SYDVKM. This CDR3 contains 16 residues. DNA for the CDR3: TGTGCCAGCAGCTACGCCGGGACAGGGAGCACAGATACGCAGTATTTT. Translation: CASSYAGTGSTDTQYF.

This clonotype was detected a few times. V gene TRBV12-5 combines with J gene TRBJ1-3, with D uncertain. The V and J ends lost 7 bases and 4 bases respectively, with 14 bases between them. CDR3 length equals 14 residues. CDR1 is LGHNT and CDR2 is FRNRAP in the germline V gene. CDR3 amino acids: CASVFLKEGNTIYF. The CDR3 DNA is TGTGCTAGTGTCTTTCTCAAGGAGGGAAACACCATATATTTT.

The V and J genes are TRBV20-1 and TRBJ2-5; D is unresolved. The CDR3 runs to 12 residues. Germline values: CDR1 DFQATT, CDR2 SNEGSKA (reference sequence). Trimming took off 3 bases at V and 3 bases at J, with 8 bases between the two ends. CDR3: CSASWLEETQYF. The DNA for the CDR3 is TGCAGTGCTAGTTGGCTAGAAGAGACCCAGTACTTC.

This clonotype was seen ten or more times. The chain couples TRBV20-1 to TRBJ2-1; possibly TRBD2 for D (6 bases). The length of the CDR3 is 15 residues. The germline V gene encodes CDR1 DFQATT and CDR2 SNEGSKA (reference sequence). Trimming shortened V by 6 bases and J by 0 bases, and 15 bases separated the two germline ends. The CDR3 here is CSARRTTFSYNEQFF. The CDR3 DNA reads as TGCAGTGCCCGCCGGACTACCTTCTCCTACAATGAGCAGTTCTTC.

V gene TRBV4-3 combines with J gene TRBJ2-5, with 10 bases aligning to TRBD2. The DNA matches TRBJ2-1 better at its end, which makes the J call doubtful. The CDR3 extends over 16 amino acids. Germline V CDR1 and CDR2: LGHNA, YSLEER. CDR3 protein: CASSQYSGTSDNEQFF. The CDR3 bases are TGCGCCAGCAGCCAATATTCCGGGACTAGCGACAATGAGCAGTTCTTC.

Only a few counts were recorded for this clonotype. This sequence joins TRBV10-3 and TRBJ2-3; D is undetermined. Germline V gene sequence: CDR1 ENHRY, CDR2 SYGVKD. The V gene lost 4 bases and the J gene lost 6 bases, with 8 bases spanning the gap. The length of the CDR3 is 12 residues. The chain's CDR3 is CAISVDKDTQYF. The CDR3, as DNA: TGTGCCATCAGTGTTGACAAGGATACGCAGTATTTT.

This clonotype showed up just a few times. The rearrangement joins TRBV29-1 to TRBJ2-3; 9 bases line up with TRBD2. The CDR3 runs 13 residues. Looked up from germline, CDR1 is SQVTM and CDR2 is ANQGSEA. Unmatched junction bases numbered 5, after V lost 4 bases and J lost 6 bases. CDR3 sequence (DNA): TGCAGCGTTGGCGGGGGGGCGTTTGATACGCAGTATTTT. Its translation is CSVGGGAFDTQYF.

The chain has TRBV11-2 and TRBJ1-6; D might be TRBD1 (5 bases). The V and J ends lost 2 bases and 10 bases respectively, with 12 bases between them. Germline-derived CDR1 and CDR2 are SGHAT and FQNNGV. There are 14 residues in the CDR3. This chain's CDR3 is CASSLSGLRSPLHF. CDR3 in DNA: TGTGCCAGCAGCTTATCAGGGTTACGATCACCCCTCCACTTT.

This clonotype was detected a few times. The CDR3 sequence is CASRTGTYEQYV. The CDR3 DNA sequence: TGTGCCAGCAGGACAGGGACCTACGAGCAGTACGTC. The rearrangement links TRBV6-1 to TRBJ2-5, with 7 positions matching TRBD1. With the DNA end fitting TRBJ2-7 better, the J assignment may be wrong. The CDR3 length is 12 residues. CDR1 is MNHNS and CDR2 is SASEGT in the germline V gene.

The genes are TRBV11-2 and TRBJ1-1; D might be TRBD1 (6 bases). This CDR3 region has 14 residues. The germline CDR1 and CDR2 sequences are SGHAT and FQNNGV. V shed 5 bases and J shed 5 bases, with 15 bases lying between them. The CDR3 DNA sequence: TGTGCCAGCAGCCCCGTCATTCAGGGGACTGAAGCTTTCTTT. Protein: CASSPVIQGTEAFF.

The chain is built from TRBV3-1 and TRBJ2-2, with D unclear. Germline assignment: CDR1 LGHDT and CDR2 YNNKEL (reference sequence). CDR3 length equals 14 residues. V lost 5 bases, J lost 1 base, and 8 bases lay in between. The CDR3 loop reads CASSFTRNTGELFF. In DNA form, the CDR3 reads TGTGCCAGCAGCTTCACCCGGAACACCGGGGAGCTGTTTTTT.

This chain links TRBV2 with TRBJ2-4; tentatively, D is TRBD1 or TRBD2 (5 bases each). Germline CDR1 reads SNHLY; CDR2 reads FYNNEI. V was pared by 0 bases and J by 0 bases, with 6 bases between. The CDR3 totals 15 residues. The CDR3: CASSEAGVAKNIQYF. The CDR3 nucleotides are TGTGCCAGCAGTGAAGCGGGGGTAGCCAAAAACATTCAGTACTTC.

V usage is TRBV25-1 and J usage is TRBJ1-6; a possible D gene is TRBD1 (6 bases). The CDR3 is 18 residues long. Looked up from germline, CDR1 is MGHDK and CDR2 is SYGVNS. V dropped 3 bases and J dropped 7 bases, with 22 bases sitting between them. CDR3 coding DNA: TGTGCCAGCAGTGAGGGCCCTTTCAGGGGCCTCAGGAATTCACCCCTCCACTTT. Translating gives CASSEGPFRGLRNSPLHF.

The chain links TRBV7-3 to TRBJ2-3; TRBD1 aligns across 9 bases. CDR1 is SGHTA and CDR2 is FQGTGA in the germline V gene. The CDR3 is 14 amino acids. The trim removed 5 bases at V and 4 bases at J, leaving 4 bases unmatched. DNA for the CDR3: TGTGCCAGCAGCGACCGGGACAGGGCAGATACGCAGTATTTT. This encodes CASSDRDRADTQYF.

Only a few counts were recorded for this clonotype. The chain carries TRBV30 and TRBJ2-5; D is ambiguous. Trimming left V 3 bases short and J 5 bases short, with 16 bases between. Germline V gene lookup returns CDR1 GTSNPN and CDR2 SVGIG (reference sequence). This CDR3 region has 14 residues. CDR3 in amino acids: CAWRGLAHIETQYF. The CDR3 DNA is TGTGCCTGGAGGGGATTAGCTCATATTGAGACCCAGTACTTC.